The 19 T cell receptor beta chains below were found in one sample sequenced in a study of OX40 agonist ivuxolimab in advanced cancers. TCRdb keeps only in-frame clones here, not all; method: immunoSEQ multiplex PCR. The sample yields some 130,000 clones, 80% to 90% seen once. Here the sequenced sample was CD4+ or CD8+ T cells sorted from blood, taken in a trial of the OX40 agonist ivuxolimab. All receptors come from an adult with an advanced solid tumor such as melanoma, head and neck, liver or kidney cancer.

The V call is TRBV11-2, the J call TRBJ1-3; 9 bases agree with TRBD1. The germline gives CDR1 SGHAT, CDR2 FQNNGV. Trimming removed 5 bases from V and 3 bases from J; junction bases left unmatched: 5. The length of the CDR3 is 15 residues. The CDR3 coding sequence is TGTGCCAGCAGCCCCGGGACAGGGTTTGGAAACACCATATATTTT. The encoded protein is CASSPGTGFGNTIYF.

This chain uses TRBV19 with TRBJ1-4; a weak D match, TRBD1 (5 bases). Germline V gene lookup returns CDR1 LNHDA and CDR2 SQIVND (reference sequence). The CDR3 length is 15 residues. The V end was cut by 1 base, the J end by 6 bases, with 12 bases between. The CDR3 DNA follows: TGTGCCAGTAGTATAGCAGGGATTGGGGATGAAAAACTGTTTTTT. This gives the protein CASSIAGIGDEKLFF.

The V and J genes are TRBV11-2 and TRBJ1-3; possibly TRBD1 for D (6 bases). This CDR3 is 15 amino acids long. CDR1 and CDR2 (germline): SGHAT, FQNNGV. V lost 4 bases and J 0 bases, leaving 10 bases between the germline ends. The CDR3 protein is CASSYGQISGNTIYF. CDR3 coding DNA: TGTGCCAGCAGCTACGGACAGATCTCTGGAAACACCATATATTTT.

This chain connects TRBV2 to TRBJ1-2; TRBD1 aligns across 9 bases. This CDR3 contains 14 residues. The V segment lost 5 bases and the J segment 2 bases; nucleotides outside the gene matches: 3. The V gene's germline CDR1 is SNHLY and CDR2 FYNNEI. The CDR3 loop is CASSSQGANYGYTF. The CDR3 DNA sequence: TGTGCCAGCAGTTCACAGGGGGCCAACTATGGCTACACCTTC.

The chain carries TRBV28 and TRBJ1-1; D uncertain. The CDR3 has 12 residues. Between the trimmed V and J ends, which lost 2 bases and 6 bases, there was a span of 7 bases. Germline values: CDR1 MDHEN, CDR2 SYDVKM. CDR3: CASSLGVAEAFF. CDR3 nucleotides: TGTGCCAGCAGTTTAGGAGTGGCTGAAGCTTTCTTT. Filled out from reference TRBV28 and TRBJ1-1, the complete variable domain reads DVKVTQSSRYLVKRTGEKVFLECVQDMDHENMFWYRQDPGLGLRLIYFSYDVKMKEKGDIPEGYSVSREKKERFSLILESASTNQTSMYLCASSLGVAEAFFGQGTRLTVV.

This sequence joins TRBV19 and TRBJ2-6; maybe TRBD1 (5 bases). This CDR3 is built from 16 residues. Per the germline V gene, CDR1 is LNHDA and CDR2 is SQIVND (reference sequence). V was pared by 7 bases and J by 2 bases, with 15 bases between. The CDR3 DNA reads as TGTGCCAGTAAATATGGGGCGGCCCCTGGGGCCAACGTCCTGACTTTC. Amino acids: CASKYGAAPGANVLTF.

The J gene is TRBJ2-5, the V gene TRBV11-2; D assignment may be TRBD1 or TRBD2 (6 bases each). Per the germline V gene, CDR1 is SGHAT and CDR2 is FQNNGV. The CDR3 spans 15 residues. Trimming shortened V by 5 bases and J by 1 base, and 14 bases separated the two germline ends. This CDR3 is CASSTGRTAQETQYF. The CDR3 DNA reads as TGTGCCAGCAGCACAGGGAGGACAGCCCAAGAGACCCAGTACTTC.

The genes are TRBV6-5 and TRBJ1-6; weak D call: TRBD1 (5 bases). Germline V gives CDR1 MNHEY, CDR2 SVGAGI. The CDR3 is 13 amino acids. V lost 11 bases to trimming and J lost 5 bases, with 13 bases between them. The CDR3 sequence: CAAGRGDNSPLHF. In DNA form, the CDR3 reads TGTGCCGCCGGGAGGGGAGATAATTCACCCCTCCACTTT.

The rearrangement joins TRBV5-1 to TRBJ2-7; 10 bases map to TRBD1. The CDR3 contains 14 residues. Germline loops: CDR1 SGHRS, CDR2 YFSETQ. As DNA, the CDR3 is TGCGCGACTCGAAAGGGACAGGGGTTGGACGAGCAGTACTTC. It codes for CATRKGQGLDEQYF.

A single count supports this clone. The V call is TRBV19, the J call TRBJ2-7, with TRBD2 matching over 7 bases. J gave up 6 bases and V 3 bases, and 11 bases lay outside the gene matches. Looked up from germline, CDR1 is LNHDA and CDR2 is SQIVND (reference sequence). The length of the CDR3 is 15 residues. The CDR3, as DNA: TGTGCCAGTAGTATCTCTAGGACGGGGGGACTCGAGCAGTACTTC. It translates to CASSISRTGGLEQYF.

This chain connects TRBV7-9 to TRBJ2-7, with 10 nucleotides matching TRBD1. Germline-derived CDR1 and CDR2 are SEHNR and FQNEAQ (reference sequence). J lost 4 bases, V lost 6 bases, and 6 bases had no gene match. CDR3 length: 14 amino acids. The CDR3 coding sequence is TGTGCCAGCAGTACCGGGACAGGGGTTTACGAGCAGTACTTC. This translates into CASSTGTGVYEQYF.

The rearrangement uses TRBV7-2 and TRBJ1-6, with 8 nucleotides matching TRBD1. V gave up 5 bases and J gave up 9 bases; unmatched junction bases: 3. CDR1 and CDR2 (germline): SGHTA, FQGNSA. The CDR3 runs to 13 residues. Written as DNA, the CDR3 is TGTGCCAGCAGCCCGGGACAGGCTTCACCCCTCCACTTT. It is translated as CASSPGQASPLHF. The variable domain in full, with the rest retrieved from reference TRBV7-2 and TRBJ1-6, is GAGVSQSPSNKVTEKGKDVELRCDPISGHTALYWYRQSLGQGLEFLIYFQGNSAPDKSGLPSDRFSAERTGGSVSTLTIQRTQQEDSAVYLCASSPGQASPLHFGNGTRLTVT.

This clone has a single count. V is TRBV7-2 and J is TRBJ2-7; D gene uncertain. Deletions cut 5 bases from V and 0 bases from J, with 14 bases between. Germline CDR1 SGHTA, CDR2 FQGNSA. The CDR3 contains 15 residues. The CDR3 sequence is CASSTRTLGSYEQYF. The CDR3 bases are TGTGCCAGCAGCACACGGACGTTGGGCTCCTACGAGCAGTACTTC.

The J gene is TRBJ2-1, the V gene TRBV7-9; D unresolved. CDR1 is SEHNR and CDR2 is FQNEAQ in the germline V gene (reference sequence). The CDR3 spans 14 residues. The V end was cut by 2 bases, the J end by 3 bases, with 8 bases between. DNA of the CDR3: TGTGCCAGCAGCTTAAGACAAATCTACAATGAGCAGTTCTTC. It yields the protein CASSLRQIYNEQFF. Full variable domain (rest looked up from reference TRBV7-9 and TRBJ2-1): DTGVSQNPRHKITKRGQNVTFRCDPISEHNRLYWYRQTLGQGPEFLTYFQNEAQLEKSRLLSDRFSAERPKGSFSTLEIQRTEQGDSAMYLCASSLRQIYNEQFFGPGTRLTVL.

The CDR3 DNA sequence: TGCGCCAGCAGCCAAGATCTCACGGGACAGGGGGCGTCTGGCTACACCTTC. It encodes CASSQDLTGQGASGYTF. The J gene is TRBJ1-2, the V gene TRBV4-3; 12 positions match TRBD1. Germline trimming cut 0 bases from V and 7 bases from J; bases unmatched to any gene: 9. The CDR3 covers 17 residues. CDR1 is LGHNA, CDR2 YSLEER, per germline.

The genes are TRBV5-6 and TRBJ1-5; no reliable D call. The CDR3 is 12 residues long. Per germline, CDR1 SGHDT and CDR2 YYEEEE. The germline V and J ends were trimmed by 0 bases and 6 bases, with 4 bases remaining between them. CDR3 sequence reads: CASSLGTQPQHF. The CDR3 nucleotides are TGTGCCAGCAGCTTGGGGACTCAGCCCCAGCATTTT.

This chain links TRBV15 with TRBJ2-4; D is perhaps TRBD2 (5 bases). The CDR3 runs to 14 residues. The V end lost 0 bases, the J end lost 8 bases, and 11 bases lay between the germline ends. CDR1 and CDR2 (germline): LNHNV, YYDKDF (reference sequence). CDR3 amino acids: CATSRETPGYIQYF. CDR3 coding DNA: TGTGCCACCAGCAGAGAAACCCCGGGGTACATTCAGTACTTC.

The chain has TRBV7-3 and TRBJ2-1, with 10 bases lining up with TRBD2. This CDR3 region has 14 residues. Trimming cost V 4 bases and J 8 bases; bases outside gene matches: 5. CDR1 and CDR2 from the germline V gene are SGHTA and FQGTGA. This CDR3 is CASSSSGGAYEQFF. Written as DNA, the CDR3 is TGTGCCAGCAGCTCGAGCGGGGGGGCCTATGAGCAGTTCTTC. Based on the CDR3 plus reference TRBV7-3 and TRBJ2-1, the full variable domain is GAGVSQTPSNKVTEKGKYVELRCDPISGHTALYWYRQSLGQGPEFLIYFQGTGAADDSGLPNDRFFAVRPEGSVSTLKIQRTERGDSAVYLCASSSSGGAYEQFFGPGTRLTVL.

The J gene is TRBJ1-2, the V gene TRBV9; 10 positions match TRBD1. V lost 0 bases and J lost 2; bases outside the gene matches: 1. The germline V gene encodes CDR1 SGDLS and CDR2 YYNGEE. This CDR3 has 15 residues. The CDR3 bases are TGTGCCAGCAGCGTAGGGACAGGGGGAAACTATGGCTACACCTTC. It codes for CASSVGTGGNYGYTF.